These 26 T cell receptor beta chains were sequenced from one sample in a study of blood T cell repertoires in COVID-19. Libraries were prepared by immunoSEQ multiplex PCR; TCRdb keeps only in-frame clonotypes and omits some of them. The sample records 300,000 to 400,000 clones, around nine tenths being singletons. The sample comprised peripheral blood. These receptors were taken from a woman under 30 who had recovered from COVID-19.

J is TRBJ1-2 and V is TRBV27; D unclear. The CDR3 totals 14 residues. Germline V gene data show CDR1 as MNHEY and CDR2 as SMNVEV (reference sequence). V was cut by 6 bases and J by 5 bases, with 16 bases left in between. In DNA, the CDR3 is TGTGCCAGCAGCCCAAGGGAGGGTGTGTATGGCTACACCTTC. This sequence encodes CASSPREGVYGYTF.

There are a few counts of this clone. V and J are TRBV7-9 and TRBJ2-5; 9 nucleotides line up with TRBD1. The CDR3 covers 16 residues. Germline V gene sequence: CDR1 SEHNR, CDR2 FQNEAQ (reference sequence). V shed 5 bases and J 1 base; nucleotides not matched to a gene: 8. The CDR3 sequence: CASSANRGQGQETQYF. CDR3 DNA sequence: TGTGCCAGCAGCGCAAACAGGGGGCAAGGCCAAGAGACCCAGTACTTC.

The chain recombines TRBV2 with TRBJ2-1; TRBD1 matches at 7 bases. CDR1 is SNHLY, CDR2 FYNNEI, per germline. This CDR3 region has 16 residues. Trimming at V came to 8 bases and at J to 4 bases, leaving 14 bases not matched to a gene. The CDR3 protein is CASQPTGKGLYNEQFF. CDR3 sequence (DNA): TGTGCCAGCCAACCGACAGGGAAGGGGCTATACAATGAGCAGTTCTTC.

The rearrangement joins TRBV3-1 (or the pseudogene TRBV3-2) to TRBJ2-1, with 9 bases identical to TRBD1. Germline loops: CDR1 LGHDT, CDR2 YNNKEL (reference sequence). J lost 7 bases, V lost 5 bases, and 15 bases had no gene match. The CDR3 covers 17 residues. The CDR3: CASSRDSGTGMLNEQFF. Here the CDR3 DNA reads TGTGCCAGCAGCAGGGATTCCGGGACAGGGATGTTGAATGAGCAGTTCTTC.

The V and J genes are TRBV4-3 and TRBJ2-1; D possibly corresponds to TRBD2 (6 bases). Looked up from germline, CDR1 is LGHNA and CDR2 is YSLEER. The ends were cut back, 0 bases at V and 0 bases at J, with 12 bases in the middle. The CDR3 is 17 residues long. The CDR3 sequence: CASSQDPGLSSYNEQFF. CDR3 bases: TGCGCCAGCAGCCAAGACCCGGGACTCAGCTCCTACAATGAGCAGTTCTTC.

This clone came up once. The J gene is TRBJ2-1, the V gene TRBV10-3; 11 bases align to TRBD2. The CDR3 is made up of 15 amino acids. J was trimmed by 4 bases and V by 6 bases; bases with no gene match: 5. Germline V CDR1 and CDR2: ENHRY, SYGVKD. The CDR3 bases are TGTGCCATCAGCGCCGGGACTAGCGGTTACAATGAGCAGTTCTTC. As protein: CAISAGTSGYNEQFF.

This clone was observed a single time. This sequence joins TRBV4-1 and TRBJ2-5; 7 nucleotides line up with TRBD2. CDR3 length: 18 residues. Germline values: CDR1 MGHRA, CDR2 YSYEKL. The trim removed 0 bases at V and 0 bases at J, leaving 10 bases unmatched. In DNA, the CDR3 is TGCGCCAGCAGCCAAGAGGGTTCGGCTAGCGGATACCAAGAGACCCAGTACTTC. This codes for CASSQEGSASGYQETQYF.

The CDR3 DNA follows: TGTGCCAGTACCCTGCGGGGATCGGACAATCAGCCCCAGCATTTT. Its protein is CASTLRGSDNQPQHF. The chain is built from TRBV19 and TRBJ1-5; D gene unclear. This CDR3 spans 15 amino acids. In germline, CDR1 is LNHDA, CDR2 SQIVND (reference sequence). V was clipped by 7 bases and J by 3 bases, with 16 bases between them.

This chain uses TRBV5-6 with TRBJ1-5, with D possibly matching TRBD1 (5 bases). The CDR3 is made up of 15 amino acids. The V end lost 0 bases, the J end lost 9 bases, and 16 bases lay between the germline ends. CDR1 SGHDT and CDR2 YYEEEE come from the germline V gene. The CDR3 DNA sequence: TGTGCCAGCAGCTTGGCCGGGGGTTGGCAGGGGCCCCAGCATTTT. Translating it yields CASSLAGGWQGPQHF.

This chain joins TRBV4-3 and TRBJ1-4; no reliable D call. Germline CDR1 LGHNA, CDR2 YSLEER. The length of the CDR3 is 17 residues. V was trimmed by 0 bases and J by 3 bases, leaving 14 bases between them. The CDR3 here is CASSQDPRAGSNEKLFF. CDR3 coding DNA: TGCGCCAGCAGCCAAGATCCACGGGCGGGTTCTAATGAAAAACTGTTTTTT.

CDR3 sequence (DNA): TGTGCCAGCAGCTTAGACCCAGGGGGCGCATTCTATGGCTACACCTTC. This gives the protein CASSLDPGGAFYGYTF. This rearrangement joins TRBV7-9 to TRBJ1-2; 8 bases are shared with TRBD1. V trimming: 1 base; J trimming: 4 bases; junction bases outside the gene matches: 8. CDR3 size: 16 residues. Germline V CDR1 and CDR2: SEHNR, FQNEAQ (reference sequence).

This clone appeared once. The J gene is TRBJ2-5, the V gene TRBV5-4; the D gene is possibly TRBD2 (6 bases). The CDR3 contains 16 residues. Trimming shortened V by 4 bases and J by 2 bases, and 18 bases separated the two germline ends. Germline lookup yields CDR1 SGHNT and CDR2 YYREEE (reference sequence). The CDR3 DNA reads as TGTGCCAGCAGCCCCGCACCTGCTAGCGAACAAGAGACCCAGTACTTC. Its protein product is CASSPAPASEQETQYF.

J is TRBJ2-3 and V is TRBV29-1; TRBD1 aligns across 8 bases. The V gene end was trimmed by 6 bases and the J gene end by 2 bases; junction bases not matched to a gene: 7. The germline gives CDR1 SQVTM, CDR2 ANQGSEA. This CDR3 region has 14 residues. CDR3 residues: CSVAGQVNTDTQYF. CDR3 bases: TGCAGCGTGGCGGGACAGGTCAACACAGATACGCAGTATTTT.

The rearrangement links TRBV2 to TRBJ2-1, with 9 bases matching TRBD2. This CDR3 spans 14 amino acids. Losses at the gene ends were 6 bases for V and 9 bases for J; bases not matched to a gene: 9. Germline V lookup: CDR1 SNHLY, CDR2 FYNNEI. The CDR3 is CASRDLGTSSEQFF. The CDR3 DNA follows: TGTGCCAGCAGGGACCTCGGGACTAGCAGTGAGCAGTTCTTC.

The chain carries TRBV11-2 and TRBJ1-6, with D possibly TRBD1 on 6 matching bases. Trimming left V 2 bases short and J 5 bases short, with 19 bases between. CDR1 and CDR2 from the germline V gene are SGHAT and FQNNGV. CDR3 length: 18 amino acids. The CDR3 DNA reads TGTGCCAGCAGCTTACCCCGGGGGGGGCGCTGGGATAATTCACCCCTCCACTTT. Its translation: CASSLPRGGRWDNSPLHF.

The chain carries TRBV27 and TRBJ1-4; no clear D gene. The V gene lost 2 bases and the J gene lost 5 bases, with 6 bases spanning the gap. The CDR3 length is 13 residues. Germline V CDR1 and CDR2: MNHEY, SMNVEV (reference sequence). The CDR3, as DNA: TGTGCCAGCAGTTTAGTTCAGAATGAAAAACTGTTTTTT. Translation: CASSLVQNEKLFF. Filled out from reference TRBV27 and TRBJ1-4, the complete variable domain reads EAQVTQNPRYLITVTGKKLTVTCSQNMNHEYMSWYRQDPGLGLRQIYYSMNVEVTDKGDVPEGYKVSRKEKRNFPLILESPSPNQTSLYFCASSLVQNEKLFFGSGTQLSVL.

Only a few counts were recorded for this clone. The chain joins TRBV18 to TRBJ2-2, with TRBD1 identical over 9 bases. V lost 3 bases, J lost 7 bases, and 6 bases stayed unmatched. This CDR3 spans 15 amino acids. Germline CDR1 and CDR2: KGHSH and LQKENI. The CDR3 loop is CASSPLGQGVGELFF. In DNA, the CDR3 is TGTGCCAGCTCACCCCTGGGACAGGGTGTCGGGGAGCTGTTTTTT.

The V gene is TRBV5-6, the J gene TRBJ2-7, with 7 nucleotides matching TRBD2. Germline lookup yields CDR1 SGHDT and CDR2 YYEEEE. This CDR3 contains 14 residues. The trim removed 0 bases at V and 3 bases at J, leaving 3 bases unmatched. The CDR3 nucleotides are TGTGCCAGCAGCTTGGGGGAGGGCCTCTACGAGCAGTACGTC. Protein product: CASSLGEGLYEQYV.

The chain joins TRBV6-5 to TRBJ1-2; 7 bases align to TRBD1. V shed 0 bases and J 2 bases; nucleotides not matched to a gene: 6. The CDR3 length is 16 residues. CDR1 MNHEY and CDR2 SVGAGI come from the germline V gene. The DNA for the CDR3 is TGTGCCAGCAGTTACTCAGTGTGGACAGGCAACTATGGCTACACCTTC. It yields the protein CASSYSVWTGNYGYTF.

This sequence joins TRBV7-9 and TRBJ2-7; the match to TRBD1 covers 7 bases. Germline lookup yields CDR1 SEHNR and CDR2 FQNEAQ (reference sequence). The CDR3 has 13 residues. CDR3 region: CASSSRQGSASHV. DNA of the CDR3: TGTGCCAGCAGCTCGAGACAGGGCTCCGCGTCGCACGTC.

The chain recombines TRBV6-5 with TRBJ1-1; a weak D match, TRBD1 (6 bases). Germline V gives CDR1 MNHEY, CDR2 SVGAGI. V gave up 7 bases and J gave up 2 bases, with 17 bases separating them. This CDR3 has 15 amino acids. CDR3 nucleotides: TGTGCCAGCACCACCGACAGGAAGGCTAACACTGAAGCTTTCTTT. It translates to CASTTDRKANTEAFF.

V is TRBV27 and J is TRBJ1-4; weak D call: TRBD1 (6 bases). The CDR3 runs to 15 residues. Germline-derived CDR1 and CDR2 are MNHEY and SMNVEV (reference sequence). Trimming removed 2 bases from V and 5 bases from J, with 12 bases in between. The CDR3 region has the DNA TGTGCCAGCAGTTTAGGAAACAGGGAGAATGAAAAACTGTTTTTT. It yields the protein CASSLGNRENEKLFF.

The chain uses TRBV10-3 and TRBJ1-2; 8 bases agree with TRBD1. This CDR3 region has 14 residues. Trimming cost V 3 bases and J 6 bases; bases outside gene matches: 6. Germline V gives CDR1 ENHRY, CDR2 SYGVKD. CDR3 amino acids: CAISDSGGWDGYTF. As DNA, the CDR3 is TGTGCCATCAGTGACTCAGGGGGCTGGGATGGCTACACCTTC.

J is TRBJ2-2 and V is TRBV4-3; 8 positions agree with TRBD2. Germline CDR1 reads LGHNA; CDR2 reads YSLEER. CDR3 length equals 16 residues. Trimming took 2 bases from V and 7 from J; bases not matched to a gene: 9. DNA for the CDR3: TGCGCCAGCAGCCAACGGGCGGGGGGAACGGGCGGGGAGCTGTTTTTT. Its translation: CASSQRAGGTGGELFF.

The chain combines TRBV28 with TRBJ1-1; TRBD1 agrees at 7 bases. The germline V gene has CDR1 MDHEN and CDR2 SYDVKM. There are 15 residues in the CDR3. After removal of 5 bases from V and 4 bases from J, the junction contained 10 bases not matched to a gene. The CDR3, as DNA: TGTGCCAGCAGTGGTAACAGGGGTCTGTCCACTGAAGCTTTCTTT. Translating gives CASSGNRGLSTEAFF.

The chain joins TRBV11-3 to TRBJ1-2; 9 bases are shared with TRBD1. This CDR3 contains 18 residues. Germline V gene sequence: CDR1 SGHNT, CDR2 YENEEA. The junction had 13 bases not matched to a gene; V was cut back by 1 base and J by 4 bases. CDR3 sequence reads: CASSLVILGQGPSYGYTF. CDR3 DNA sequence: TGTGCCAGCAGCTTAGTTATCCTGGGACAGGGCCCGAGCTATGGCTACACCTTC.